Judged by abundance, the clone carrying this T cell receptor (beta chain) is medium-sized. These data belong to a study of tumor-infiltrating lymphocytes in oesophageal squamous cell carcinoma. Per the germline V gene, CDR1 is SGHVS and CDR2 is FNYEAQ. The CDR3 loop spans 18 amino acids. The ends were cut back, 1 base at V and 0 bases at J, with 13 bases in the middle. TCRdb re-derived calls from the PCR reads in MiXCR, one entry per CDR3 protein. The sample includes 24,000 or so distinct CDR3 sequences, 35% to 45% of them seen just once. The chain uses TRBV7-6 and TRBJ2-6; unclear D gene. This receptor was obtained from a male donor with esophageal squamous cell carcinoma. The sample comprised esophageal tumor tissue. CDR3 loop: CASSLEASTSSGANVLTF. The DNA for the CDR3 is TGTGCCAGCAGCTTAGAGGCCAGCACCAGCTCTGGGGCCAACGTCCTGACTTTC.